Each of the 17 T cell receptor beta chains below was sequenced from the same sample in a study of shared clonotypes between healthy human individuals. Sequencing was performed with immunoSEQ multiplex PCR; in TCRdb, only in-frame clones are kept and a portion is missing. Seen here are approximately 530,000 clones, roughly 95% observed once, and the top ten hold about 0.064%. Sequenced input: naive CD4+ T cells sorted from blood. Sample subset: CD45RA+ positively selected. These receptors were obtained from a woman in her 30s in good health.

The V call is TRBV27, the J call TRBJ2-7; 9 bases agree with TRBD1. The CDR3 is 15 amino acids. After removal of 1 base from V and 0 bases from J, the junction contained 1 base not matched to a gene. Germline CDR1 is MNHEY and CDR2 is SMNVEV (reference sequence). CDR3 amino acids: CASSLYRGLSYEQYF. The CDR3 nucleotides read TGTGCCAGCAGTTTATACAGGGGGCTCTCCTACGAGCAGTACTTC.

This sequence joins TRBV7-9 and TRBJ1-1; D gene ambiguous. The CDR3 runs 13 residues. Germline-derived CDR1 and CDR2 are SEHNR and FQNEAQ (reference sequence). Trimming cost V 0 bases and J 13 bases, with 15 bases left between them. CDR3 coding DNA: TGTGCCAGCAGCTTAGCTCGGTCTGGGGAGCTTTTCTTT. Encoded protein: CASSLARSGELFF.

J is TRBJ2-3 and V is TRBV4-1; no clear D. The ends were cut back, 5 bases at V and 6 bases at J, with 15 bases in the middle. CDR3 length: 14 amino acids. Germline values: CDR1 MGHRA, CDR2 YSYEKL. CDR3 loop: CASSYRVVADTQYF. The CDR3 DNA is TGCGCCAGCAGCTACCGTGTAGTTGCCGATACGCAGTATTTT.

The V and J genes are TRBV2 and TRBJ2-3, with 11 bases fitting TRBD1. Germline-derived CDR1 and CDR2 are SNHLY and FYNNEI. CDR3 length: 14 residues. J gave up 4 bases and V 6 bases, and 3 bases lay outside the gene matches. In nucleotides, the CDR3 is TGTGCCAGCAGCGGACAGGGGGCTGCAGATACGCAGTATTTT. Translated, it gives CASSGQGAADTQYF.

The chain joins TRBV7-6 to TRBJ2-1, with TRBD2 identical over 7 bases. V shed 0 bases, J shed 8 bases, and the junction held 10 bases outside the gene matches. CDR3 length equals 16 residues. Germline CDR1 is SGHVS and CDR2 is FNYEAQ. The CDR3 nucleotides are TGTGCCAGCAGCTTAGCGGATGGGAGGGCCCGTGATGAGCAGTTCTTC. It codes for CASSLADGRARDEQFF.

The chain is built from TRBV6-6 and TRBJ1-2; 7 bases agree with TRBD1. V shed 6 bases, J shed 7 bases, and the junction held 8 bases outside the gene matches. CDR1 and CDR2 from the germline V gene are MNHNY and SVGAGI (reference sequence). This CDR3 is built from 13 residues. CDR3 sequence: CASRLTGEGGYTF. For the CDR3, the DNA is TGTGCCAGCAGACTAACAGGGGAGGGTGGCTACACCTTC.

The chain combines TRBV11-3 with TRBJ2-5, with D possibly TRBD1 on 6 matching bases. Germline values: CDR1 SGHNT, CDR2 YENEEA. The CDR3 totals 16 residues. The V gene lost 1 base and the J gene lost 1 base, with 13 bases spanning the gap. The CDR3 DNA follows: TGTGCCAGCAGCTTAGGTCAGGGGTATTCCCAAGAGACCCAGTACTTC. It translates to CASSLGQGYSQETQYF.

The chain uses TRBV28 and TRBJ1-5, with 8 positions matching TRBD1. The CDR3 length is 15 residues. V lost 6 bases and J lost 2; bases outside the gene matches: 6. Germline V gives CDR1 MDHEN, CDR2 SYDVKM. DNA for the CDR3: TGTGCCAGCAGGCCGACAGGGGTGGGCAATCAGCCCCAGCATTTT. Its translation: CASRPTGVGNQPQHF.

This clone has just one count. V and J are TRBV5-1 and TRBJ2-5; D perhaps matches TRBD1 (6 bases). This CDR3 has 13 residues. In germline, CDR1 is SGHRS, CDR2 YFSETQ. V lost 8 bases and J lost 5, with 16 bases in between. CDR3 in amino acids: CARKGPGVETQYF. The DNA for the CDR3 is TGCGCCAGAAAGGGACCAGGGGTCGAGACCCAGTACTTC.

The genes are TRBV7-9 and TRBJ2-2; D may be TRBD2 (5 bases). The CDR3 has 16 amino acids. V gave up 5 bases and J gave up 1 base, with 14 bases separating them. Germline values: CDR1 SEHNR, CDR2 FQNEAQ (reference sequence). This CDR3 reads CASSPLRGRNTGELFF. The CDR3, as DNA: TGTGCCAGCAGCCCTCTTCGGGGTCGGAACACCGGGGAGCTGTTTTTT.

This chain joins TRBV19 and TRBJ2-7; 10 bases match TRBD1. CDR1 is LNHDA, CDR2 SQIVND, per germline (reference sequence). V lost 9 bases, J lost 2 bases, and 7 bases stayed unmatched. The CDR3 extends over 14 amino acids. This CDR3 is CASNPGQGTYEQYF. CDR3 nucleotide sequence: TGTGCCAGCAACCCGGGACAGGGGACCTACGAGCAGTACTTC.

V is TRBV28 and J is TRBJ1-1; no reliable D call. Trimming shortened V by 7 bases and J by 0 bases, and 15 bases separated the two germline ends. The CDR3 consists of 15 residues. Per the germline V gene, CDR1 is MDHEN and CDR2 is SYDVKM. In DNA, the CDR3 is TGTGCCAGCACAATTCCAGATGCTTTGAACACTGAAGCTTTCTTT. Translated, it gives CASTIPDALNTEAFF. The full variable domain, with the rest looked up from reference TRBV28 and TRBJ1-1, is DVKVTQSSRYLVKRTGEKVFLECVQDMDHENMFWYRQDPGLGLRLIYFSYDVKMKEKGDIPEGYSVSREKKERFSLILESASTNQTSMYLCASTIPDALNTEAFFGQGTRLTVV.

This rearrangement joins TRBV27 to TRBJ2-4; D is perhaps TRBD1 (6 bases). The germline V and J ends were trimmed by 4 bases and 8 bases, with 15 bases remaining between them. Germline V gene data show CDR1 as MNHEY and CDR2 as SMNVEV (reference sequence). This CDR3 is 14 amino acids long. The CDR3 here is CASSSGRGRDIQYF. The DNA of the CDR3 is TGTGCCAGCAGTTCGGGCAGGGGAAGAGACATTCAGTACTTC.

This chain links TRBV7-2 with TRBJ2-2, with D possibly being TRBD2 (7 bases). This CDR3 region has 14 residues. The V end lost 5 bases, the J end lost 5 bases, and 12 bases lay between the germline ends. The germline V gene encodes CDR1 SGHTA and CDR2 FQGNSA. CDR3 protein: CASSLGGRTGELFF. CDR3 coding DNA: TGTGCCAGCAGCCTCGGGGGGCGTACCGGGGAGCTGTTTTTT.

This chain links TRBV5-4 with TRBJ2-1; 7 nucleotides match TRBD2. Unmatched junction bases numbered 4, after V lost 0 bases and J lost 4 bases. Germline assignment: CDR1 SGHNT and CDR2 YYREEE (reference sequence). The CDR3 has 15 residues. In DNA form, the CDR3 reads TGTGCCAGCAGCTTGGATCTAGCGGAGTACAATGAGCAGTTCTTC. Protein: CASSLDLAEYNEQFF.

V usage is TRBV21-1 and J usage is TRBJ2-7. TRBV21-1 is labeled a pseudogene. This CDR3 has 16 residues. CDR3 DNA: TGTGCCAGCAGCAAAGCTTACCCCGGCAACTCCTACGAGCAGTACTTC. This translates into CASSKAYPGNSYEQYF.

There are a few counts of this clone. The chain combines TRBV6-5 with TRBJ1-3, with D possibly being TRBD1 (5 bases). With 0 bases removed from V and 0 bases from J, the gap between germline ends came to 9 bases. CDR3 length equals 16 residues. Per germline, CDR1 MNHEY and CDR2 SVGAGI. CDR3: CASSYSTVFSGNTIYF. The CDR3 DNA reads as TGTGCCAGCAGTTACTCGACAGTGTTCTCTGGAAACACCATATATTTT.